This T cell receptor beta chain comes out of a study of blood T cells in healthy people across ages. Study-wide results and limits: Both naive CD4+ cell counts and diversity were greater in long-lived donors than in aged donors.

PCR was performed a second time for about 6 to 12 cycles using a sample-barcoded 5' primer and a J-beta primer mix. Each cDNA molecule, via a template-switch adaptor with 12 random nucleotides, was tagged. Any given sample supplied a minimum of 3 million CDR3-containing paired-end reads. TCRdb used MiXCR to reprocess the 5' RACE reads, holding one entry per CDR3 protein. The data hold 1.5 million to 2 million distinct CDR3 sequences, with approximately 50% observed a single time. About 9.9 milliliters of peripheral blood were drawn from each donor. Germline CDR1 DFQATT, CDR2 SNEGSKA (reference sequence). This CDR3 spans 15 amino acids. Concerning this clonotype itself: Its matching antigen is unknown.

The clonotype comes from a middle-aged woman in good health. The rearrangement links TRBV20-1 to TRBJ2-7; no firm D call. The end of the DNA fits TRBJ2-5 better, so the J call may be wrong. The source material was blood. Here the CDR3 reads CSARASGLGRETQYF. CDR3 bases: TGCAGTGCTAGAGCCTCGGGCCTCGGCCGGGAGACCCAGTACTTC.